The source of this TCR beta chain is a study of T cell changes during pregnancy in multiple sclerosis. TCRdb's copy holds only in-frame clones and misses some; the assay was immunoSEQ multiplex PCR. The table has about 89,000 clones, roughly 94% seen once; the top ten hold more than 0.8%. In germline, CDR1 is SGHNT, CDR2 YYREEE (reference sequence). V gave up 1 base and J gave up 0 bases, with 10 bases separating them. CDR3 length: 15 amino acids. The sample in question was peripheral blood, obtained in the third trimester of pregnancy. The source is a female donor with multiple sclerosis, enrolled in a pregnancy study. The V and J genes are TRBV5-4 and TRBJ1-2; D remains ambiguous. Here the CDR3 reads CASSLLAVANYGYTF. The CDR3 DNA sequence: TGTGCCAGCAGCTTGTTAGCCGTAGCTAACTATGGCTACACCTTC.